One and the same sample provided the 30 T cell receptor beta chains below, sequenced in a study of Ad26.COV2.S vaccination and SARS-CoV-2 variants. Noted treatment: roughly 20 received Ad26.COV2.S at low or high dose, single or two shots; about 5 received placebo; per-sample allocation not given. At day 63 after the first vaccine or placebo injection, samples were drawn. The method was immunoSEQ multiplex PCR; TCRdb's version includes in-frame clones alone and lacks a portion of them. The sample yields some 250,000 clones, roughly 88% seen once. Sequencing was performed on peripheral blood, taken in a trial of Ad26.COV2.S vaccine versus placebo. These receptors all come from a person between 18 and 65 years old who received the Ad26.COV2.S COVID-19 vaccine or a placebo.

The V gene is TRBV30, the J gene TRBJ1-3; the D is unclear. The CDR3 extends over 14 amino acids. The V gene's germline CDR1 is GTSNPN and CDR2 SVGIG (reference sequence). V was clipped by 2 bases and J by 4 bases, with 12 bases between them. CDR3 protein: CAWSMQSAGNTIYF. CDR3 nucleotides: TGTGCCTGGAGTATGCAGTCAGCCGGAAACACCATATATTTT.

This chain links TRBV5-4 with TRBJ2-1; 7 nucleotides align to TRBD2. V was pared by 2 bases and J by 14 bases, with 10 bases of the junction left unmatched. From germline, CDR1 is SGHNT and CDR2 YYREEE (reference sequence). The CDR3 consists of 13 residues. CDR3 protein: CASSFGTAGVEFF. The CDR3 DNA sequence: TGTGCCAGCAGCTTTGGGACCGCGGGGGTTGAGTTCTTC.

The rearrangement links TRBV27 to TRBJ2-1; a possible D gene is TRBD2 (5 bases). The germline CDR1 and CDR2 sequences are MNHEY and SMNVEV (reference sequence). V was trimmed by 0 bases and J by 2 bases, leaving 17 bases between them. CDR3 length equals 18 residues. CDR3 sequence: CASSLSPLPSFAYNEQFF. The DNA of the CDR3 is TGTGCCAGCAGTTTATCGCCCCTTCCTAGCTTCGCCTACAATGAGCAGTTCTTC.

The chain uses TRBV19 and TRBJ2-1, with 10 bases matching TRBD1. V was clipped by 5 bases and J by 0 bases; unmatched bases: 7. The CDR3 runs to 17 residues. Germline V gene lookup returns CDR1 LNHDA and CDR2 SQIVND (reference sequence). Here the CDR3 DNA reads TGTGCCAGTAGTCCCGGACAGGGGGTCAGCTCCTACAATGAGCAGTTCTTC. It translates to CASSPGQGVSSYNEQFF.

As for this clone: At one end the junction does not follow the germline gene, possibly because of a read error. The chain employs TRBV7-7 and TRBJ1-5; D remains ambiguous. Per germline, CDR1 SSHAT and CDR2 FNYEAQ (reference sequence). The CDR3 covers 13 residues. The CDR3 coding sequence is TGTGCTAGCAGCTTAGGACCCAATCAGCCCCAGCATTTT. This sequence encodes CASSLGPNQPQHF.

J is TRBJ1-2 and V is TRBV5-4, with 8 bases lining up with TRBD1. Trimming cost V 4 bases and J 4 bases; bases outside gene matches: 6. The CDR3 sequence is 14 residues long. Per the germline V gene, CDR1 is SGHNT and CDR2 is YYREEE (reference sequence). This CDR3 is CASSLAGGSYGYTF. As DNA, the CDR3 is TGTGCCAGCAGCCTGGCAGGGGGCTCCTATGGCTACACCTTC.

This clone turned up a few times. This chain links TRBV7-9 with TRBJ1-1; 8 positions agree with TRBD1. In germline, CDR1 is SEHNR, CDR2 FQNEAQ (reference sequence). This CDR3 is built from 15 residues. V lost 1 base and J lost 3; bases outside the gene matches: 4. The CDR3 DNA follows: TGTGCCAGCAGCTTAGGGACAGGGCTCGACACTGAAGCTTTCTTT. This translates into CASSLGTGLDTEAFF.

The gene calls are TRBV6-6 and TRBJ2-7; D could derive from TRBD1 or TRBD2 (5 bases each). Looked up from germline, CDR1 is MNHNY and CDR2 is SVGAGI (reference sequence). This CDR3 region has 13 residues. Deletions cut 7 bases from V and 3 bases from J, with 13 bases between. CDR3 bases: TGTGCCAGCACCCGGGGCAGGAGCTACGAGCAGTACTTC. Its translation: CASTRGRSYEQYF.

This clone has just a few counts. V is TRBV4-3 and J is TRBJ2-5; D unclear. Deletions cut 0 bases from V and 6 bases from J, with 11 bases between. Germline V CDR1 and CDR2: LGHNA, YSLEER. The CDR3 totals 14 residues. CDR3 coding DNA: TGCGCCAGCAGCCAAGAGGGTGAGGTGAAGACCCAGTACTTC. Residues: CASSQEGEVKTQYF.

In nucleotides, the CDR3 is TGTGCCAGCAGCCCATTAGGGACAGAGTCTAACTATGGCTACACCTTC. It translates to CASSPLGTESNYGYTF. The chain recombines TRBV4-2 with TRBJ1-2; 7 bases match TRBD1. The V gene end was trimmed by 4 bases and the J gene end by 0 bases; junction bases not matched to a gene: 8. The CDR3 is made up of 16 amino acids. Germline V gene sequence: CDR1 LGHNA, CDR2 YNFKEQ.

The chain employs TRBV9 and TRBJ2-7; 10 bases line up with TRBD1. CDR1 is SGDLS, CDR2 YYNGEE, per germline. This CDR3 has 15 residues. J gave up 0 bases and V 4 bases, and 4 bases lay outside the gene matches. DNA of the CDR3: TGTGCCAGCAGCCCCCGGACAGGGGGCTCCTACGAGCAGTACTTC. It codes for CASSPRTGGSYEQYF.

The CDR3 loop is CAWSGGLNQPQHF. The DNA of the CDR3 is TGTGCCTGGAGTGGGGGACTCAATCAGCCCCAGCATTTT. The chain employs TRBV30 and TRBJ1-5; a weak D match, TRBD1 (5 bases). The CDR3 has 13 residues. Germline-derived CDR1 and CDR2 are GTSNPN and SVGIG (reference sequence). Trimming removed 1 base from V and 3 bases from J, with 7 bases in between.

The V call is TRBV28, the J call TRBJ2-1; 9 bases fit TRBD2. Per the germline V gene, CDR1 is MDHEN and CDR2 is SYDVKM. J was trimmed by 3 bases and V by 1 base; bases with no gene match: 1. The length of the CDR3 is 15 residues. The CDR3 coding sequence is TGTGCCAGCAGTTTATTAGCGGGGGACTACAATGAGCAGTTCTTC. Protein product: CASSLLAGDYNEQFF.

The V and J genes are TRBV6-4 and TRBJ2-3; perhaps TRBD1 as D (5 bases). Germline CDR1 reads MRHNA; CDR2 reads SNTAGT. This CDR3 is built from 14 residues. The V gene lost 3 bases and the J gene lost 1 base, with 8 bases spanning the gap. The CDR3 here is CASSEGAGTDTQYF. The CDR3 bases are TGTGCCAGCAGTGAAGGGGCCGGCACAGATACGCAGTATTTT.

The CDR3 DNA is TGTGCCAGCATCGAAGGACGTTACAATGAGCAGTTCTTC. Protein sequence: CASIEGRYNEQFF. This chain uses TRBV6-5 with TRBJ2-1; no definite D call. There are 13 residues in the CDR3. Germline CDR1 reads MNHEY; CDR2 reads SVGAGI. Trimming removed 7 bases at V and 4 bases at J, with 11 bases between.

The rearrangement joins TRBV5-1 to TRBJ2-3; D tentatively fits TRBD1 or TRBD2 (5 bases each). Trimming shortened V by 0 bases and J by 0 bases, and 8 bases separated the two germline ends. Germline V gives CDR1 SGHRS, CDR2 YFSETQ. This CDR3 contains 15 residues. The CDR3 nucleotides are TGCGCCAGCAGCTTGGGAGGGGCAAGCACAGATACGCAGTATTTT. As protein: CASSLGGASTDTQYF. The full variable domain, rest sourced from reference TRBV5-1 and TRBJ2-3, is KAGVTQTPRYLIKTRGQQVTLSCSPISGHRSVSWYQQTPGQGLQFLFEYFSETQRNKGNFPGRFSGRQFSNSRSEMNVSTLELGDSALYLCASSLGGASTDTQYFGPGTRLTVL.

J is TRBJ1-3 and V is TRBV28; 8 bases fit TRBD1. CDR3 size: 14 residues. Per germline, CDR1 MDHEN and CDR2 SYDVKM. V dropped 6 bases and J dropped 2; count of bases not matched to a gene: 3. The CDR3 DNA is TGTGCCAGCAGCCTACAGGGGGCTGGAAACACCATATATTTT. This gives the protein CASSLQGAGNTIYF.

The chain recombines TRBV3-1 (or the pseudogene TRBV3-2) with TRBJ2-1; the D is unclear. This CDR3 is 14 amino acids long. V was clipped by 3 bases and J by 7 bases, with 13 bases between them. The germline V gene has CDR1 LGHDT and CDR2 YNNKEL (reference sequence). CDR3 loop: CASSQGQPWNEQFF. The CDR3 coding sequence is TGTGCCAGCAGCCAGGGCCAACCTTGGAATGAGCAGTTCTTC.

This chain links TRBV12-3 or TRBV12-4 with TRBJ1-2; D is ambiguous. This CDR3 comprises 13 residues. Trimming cost V 1 base and J 0 bases, with 3 bases left between them. The chain's CDR3 is CASSLGSNYGYTF. The CDR3 region has the DNA TGTGCCAGCAGTTTAGGCTCTAACTATGGCTACACCTTC.

The chain employs TRBV4-2 and TRBJ2-3; tentatively, D is TRBD2 (7 bases). The CDR3 consists of 17 residues. Germline V gives CDR1 LGHNA, CDR2 YNFKEQ. With 4 bases removed from V and 5 bases from J, the gap between germline ends came to 22 bases. The CDR3 nucleotides read TGTGCCAGCAGCCCCCGGAGGGGGGGCCTTAATATAGATACGCAGTATTTT. Translated, it gives CASSPRRGGLNIDTQYF.

This chain joins TRBV5-4 and TRBJ2-7; D unclear. CDR1 is SGHNT and CDR2 is YYREEE in the germline V gene (reference sequence). The CDR3 is made up of 13 amino acids. V shed 3 bases and J shed 4 bases, with 11 bases lying between them. CDR3 nucleotide sequence: TGTGCCAGCAGCTCCCTGGGGAAGTACGAGCAGTACTTC. Protein product: CASSSLGKYEQYF.

V is TRBV5-4 and J is TRBJ1-1, with D possibly being TRBD1 (6 bases). This CDR3 region has 16 residues. V gave up 0 bases and J gave up 10 bases, with 22 bases separating them. Germline V gene lookup returns CDR1 SGHNT and CDR2 YYREEE (reference sequence). CDR3 bases: TGTGCCAGCAGCTTGGGAGGGGGGGCTTCGTCATCGGGAGCTTTCTTT. Protein sequence: CASSLGGGASSSGAFF.

V is TRBV11-2 and J is TRBJ2-7; possible D gene TRBD1, 5 bases. V was pared by 1 base and J by 4 bases, with 11 bases between. The CDR3 runs 14 residues. Germline CDR1 and CDR2: SGHAT and FQNNGV. CDR3 coding DNA: TGTGCCAGCAGCTTAGGAGGACAATTTTACGAGCAGTACTTC. It is translated as CASSLGGQFYEQYF.

The V call is TRBV6-5, the J call TRBJ1-3; the match to TRBD1 covers 7 bases. The CDR3 length is 14 residues. The germline CDR1 and CDR2 sequences are MNHEY and SVGAGI. With 6 bases clipped from V and 2 bases from J, the junction kept 4 bases outside the gene matches. The DNA of the CDR3 is TGTGCCAGCAGGTTAACAGGGGCTGGAAACACCATATATTTT. Amino acid sequence: CASRLTGAGNTIYF.

The V call is TRBV6-6, the J call TRBJ2-5, with a weak D call TRBD2 (6 bases). Germline lookup yields CDR1 MNHNY and CDR2 SVGAGI (reference sequence). The V end was cut by 6 bases, the J end by 5 bases, with 10 bases between. This CDR3 has 12 amino acids. The CDR3 region has the DNA TGTGCCAGCAGCCCGGCGGGGGAGACCCAGTACTTC. Translation: CASSPAGETQYF.

This clone was observed a few times. V usage is TRBV9 and J usage is TRBJ2-1; 9 positions agree with TRBD1. This CDR3 has 13 residues. Looked up from germline, CDR1 is SGDLS and CDR2 is YYNGEE. V dropped 4 bases and J dropped 9; count of bases not matched to a gene: 5. CDR3 in DNA: TGTGCCAGCAGCCCCCGGACAGGGGCTGAGCAGTTCTTC. The encoded protein is CASSPRTGAEQFF.

The chain recombines TRBV27 with TRBJ2-2; TRBD1 matches at 10 bases. The CDR3 is 15 amino acids. Germline V gives CDR1 MNHEY, CDR2 SMNVEV (reference sequence). V dropped 7 bases and J dropped 4; count of bases not matched to a gene: 6. The CDR3 DNA sequence: TGTGCCAGCACACGGGACAGGGGTAGCACCGGGGAGCTGTTTTTT. As protein: CASTRDRGSTGELFF.

DNA for the CDR3: TGTGCCAGTAGTATACGACACCAAGAGACCCAGTACTTC. Encoded protein: CASSIRHQETQYF. The rearrangement joins TRBV19 to TRBJ2-5; D is ambiguous. Germline-derived CDR1 and CDR2 are LNHDA and SQIVND (reference sequence). The V end lost 2 bases, the J end lost 0 bases, and 4 bases lay between the germline ends. This CDR3 region has 13 residues.

The gene calls are TRBV7-2 and TRBJ2-3, with D possibly TRBD1 on 7 matching bases. Germline CDR1 reads SGHTA; CDR2 reads FQGNSA. CDR3 size: 14 residues. Trimming pared 8 bases from V and 2 bases from J, leaving 14 bases between. The CDR3 region is CASRRGTVTDTQYF. Written as DNA, the CDR3 is TGTGCCAGCCGTCGGGGGACAGTCACAGATACGCAGTATTTT.

The V call is TRBV19, the J call TRBJ1-5, with a tentative D call TRBD1 (5 bases). Germline V gene lookup returns CDR1 LNHDA and CDR2 SQIVND (reference sequence). The germline V and J ends were trimmed by 4 bases and 0 bases, with 7 bases remaining between them. The CDR3 spans 14 residues. The CDR3 here is CASSNGGSNQPQHF. The CDR3 DNA reads as TGTGCCAGTAGTAATGGGGGTAGCAATCAGCCCCAGCATTTT.